This T cell receptor (beta chain) derives from a study of shared clonotypes between healthy human individuals. This was a deep-level run. Clones were read by immunoSEQ multiplex PCR, and TCRdb kept only the in-frame ones, dropping some. The sample contains about 470,000 clones, roughly 77% of which appear only once. On this clone: This sequence is one base from a far larger clone and is likely a read error. Additional DNA sequences in this sample encode the identical CDR3.

The CDR3 has 13 residues. Germline CDR1 is GTSNPN and CDR2 is SVGIG (reference sequence). V was pared by 0 bases and J by 3 bases, with 7 bases between. The sample was PBMCs. The clonotype comes from a woman between 40 and 55 years old in good health. Some clones in this sample may be carry-over from other donors' samples. The rearrangement uses TRBV30 and TRBJ2-3, with D tentatively TRBD2 (6 bases). The chain's CDR3 is CAWSVRGTDTQYF. As DNA, the CDR3 is TGTGCCTGGAGTGTACGGGGGACAGATACGCAGTATTTT.